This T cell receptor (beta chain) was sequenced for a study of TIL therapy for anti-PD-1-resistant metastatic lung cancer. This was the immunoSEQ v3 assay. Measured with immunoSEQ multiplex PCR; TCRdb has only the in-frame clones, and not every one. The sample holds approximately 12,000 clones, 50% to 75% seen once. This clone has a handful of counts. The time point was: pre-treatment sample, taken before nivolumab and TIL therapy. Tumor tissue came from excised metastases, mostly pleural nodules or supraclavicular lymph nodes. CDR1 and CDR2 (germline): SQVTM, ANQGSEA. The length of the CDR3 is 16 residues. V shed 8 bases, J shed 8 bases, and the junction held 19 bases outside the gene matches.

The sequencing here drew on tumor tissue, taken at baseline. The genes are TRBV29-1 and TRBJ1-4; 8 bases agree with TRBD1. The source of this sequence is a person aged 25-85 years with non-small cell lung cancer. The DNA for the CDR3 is TGCAGCTATCCGGGACAGGAGCTATTAACGGTGGAAAAACTGTTTTTT. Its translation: CSYPGQELLTVEKLFF.